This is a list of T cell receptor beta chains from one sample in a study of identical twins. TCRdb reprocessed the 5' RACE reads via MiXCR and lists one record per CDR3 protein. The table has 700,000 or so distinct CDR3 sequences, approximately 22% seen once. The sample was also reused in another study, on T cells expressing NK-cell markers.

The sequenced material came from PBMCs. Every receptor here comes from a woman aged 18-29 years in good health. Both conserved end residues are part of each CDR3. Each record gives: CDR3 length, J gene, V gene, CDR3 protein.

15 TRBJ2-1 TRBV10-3 CAISPTSGSQQEQFF
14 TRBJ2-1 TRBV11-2 CASSLEGDRNEQFF
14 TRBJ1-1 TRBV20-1 CSATAWGEHTEAFF
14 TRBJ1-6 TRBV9 CASSADRENSPLHF
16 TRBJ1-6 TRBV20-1 CSARGGDRTYNSPLHF
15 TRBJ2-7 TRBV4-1 CASSTLRSSSYEQYF
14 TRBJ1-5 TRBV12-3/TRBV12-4 CASSYTGGRQPQHF
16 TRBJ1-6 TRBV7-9 CASSTGGASYNSPLHF
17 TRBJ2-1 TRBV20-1 CSARDKRLAGLPDEQFF
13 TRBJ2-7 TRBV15 CATSRDGGNEQYF
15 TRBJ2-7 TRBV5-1 CASSIGQGSGYEQYF
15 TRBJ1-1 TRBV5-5 CASSFGVSLNTEAFF
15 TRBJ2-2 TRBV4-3 CASSPRGGSTGELFF
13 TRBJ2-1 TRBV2 CASTDSLYNEQFF
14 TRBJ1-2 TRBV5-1 CASSLKGQGVGYTF
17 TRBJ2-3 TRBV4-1 CASSQVRLAGSTDTQYF
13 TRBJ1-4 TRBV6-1 CASRDRLNEKLFF
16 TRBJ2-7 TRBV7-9 CASSALGTASTYEQYF
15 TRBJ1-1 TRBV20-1 CSARDGQTTNTEAFF
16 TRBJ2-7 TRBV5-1 CASSLTGTGGAEEQYF
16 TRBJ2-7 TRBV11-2 CASSLIARTAPYEQYF
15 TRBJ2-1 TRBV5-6 CASSWGTSGVDEQFF
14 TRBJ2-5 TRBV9 CASSGGGYQETQYF
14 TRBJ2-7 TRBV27 CASSALAGVYEQYF
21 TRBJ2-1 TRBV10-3 CAISESGPGLAGGWNYNEQFF
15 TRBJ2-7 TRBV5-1 CASSRSGGISYEQYF
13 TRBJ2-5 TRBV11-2 CASSSQGPGTQYF
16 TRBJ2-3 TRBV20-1 CSAEPWATTSTDTQYF
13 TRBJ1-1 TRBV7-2 CASSLFPLAEAFF
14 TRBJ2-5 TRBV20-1 CSATRGGAEETQYF
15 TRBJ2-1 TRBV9 CASSVEAHMGNEQFF
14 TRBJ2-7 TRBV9 CASSVEREFGEQYF
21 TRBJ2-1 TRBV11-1 CASSGTLSRSGGIVTYNEQFF
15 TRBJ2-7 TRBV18 CASSPSTGRPYEQYF
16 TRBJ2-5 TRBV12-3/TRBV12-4 CASSVASGGAQETQYF
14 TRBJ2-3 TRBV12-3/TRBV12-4 CASARYGGSNTQYF
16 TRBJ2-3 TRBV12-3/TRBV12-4 CASRPRLAGRWDTQYF
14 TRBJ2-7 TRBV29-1 CSAEDRGQPYEQYF
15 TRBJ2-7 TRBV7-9 CASSPERGLSYEQYF
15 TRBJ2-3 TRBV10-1 CASSDPRGVADTQYF
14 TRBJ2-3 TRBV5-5 CASNDRQGADTQYF
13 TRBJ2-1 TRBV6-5 CASSYRPVNEQFF
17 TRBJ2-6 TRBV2 CASRDRALRAGANVLTF
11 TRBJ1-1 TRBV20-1 CSASGQGDAFF
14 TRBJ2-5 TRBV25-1 CASSEFSSGETQYF
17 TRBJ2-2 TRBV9 CASSVFGPTSGTGELFF
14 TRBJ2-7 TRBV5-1 CASSLATPGGEQYF
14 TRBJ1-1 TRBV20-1 CSARVLGESTEAFF
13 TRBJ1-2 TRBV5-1 CASSFLSPDGYTF
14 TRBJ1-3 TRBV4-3 CASSQGRAGNTIYF
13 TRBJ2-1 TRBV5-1 CASSFTRINEQFF
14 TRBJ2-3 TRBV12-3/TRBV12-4 CASSQPGQTDTQYF
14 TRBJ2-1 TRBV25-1 CASSDPRRYNEQFF